One T cell receptor beta chain is described in this entry. The record originates from a study of blood T cell repertoires in COVID-19. Study information: The study drew acute and convalescent COVID-19 samples from the United States, Italy and Spain. In each case, the material was cDNA or gDNA derived from T cells, B-cell-depleted T cells, or PBMCs.

Trimming took 7 bases from V and 4 from J; bases not matched to a gene: 6. The CDR3 totals 15 residues. CDR1 and CDR2 (germline): MDHEN, SYDVKM. Original methodology: The authors estimated nucleated cell counts from reference gene primer amplification. TCRdb's table, derived via immunoSEQ multiplex PCR, lists solely in-frame clones and lacks some. V and J calls and clone size follow that table, whereas D and trimming were derived from the DNA. The sample lists around 95,000 clones, 80% to 95% occurring once. The receptor's source is a man aged 50 or older with active COVID-19. V gene TRBV28 combines with J gene TRBJ2-5, with TRBD2 matching 13 bases. Input material: peripheral blood. The CDR3 coding sequence is TGTGCCAGCAAAACCGGGACTAGCGGGGTAGAGACCCAGTACTTC. It is translated as CASKTGTSGVETQYF.